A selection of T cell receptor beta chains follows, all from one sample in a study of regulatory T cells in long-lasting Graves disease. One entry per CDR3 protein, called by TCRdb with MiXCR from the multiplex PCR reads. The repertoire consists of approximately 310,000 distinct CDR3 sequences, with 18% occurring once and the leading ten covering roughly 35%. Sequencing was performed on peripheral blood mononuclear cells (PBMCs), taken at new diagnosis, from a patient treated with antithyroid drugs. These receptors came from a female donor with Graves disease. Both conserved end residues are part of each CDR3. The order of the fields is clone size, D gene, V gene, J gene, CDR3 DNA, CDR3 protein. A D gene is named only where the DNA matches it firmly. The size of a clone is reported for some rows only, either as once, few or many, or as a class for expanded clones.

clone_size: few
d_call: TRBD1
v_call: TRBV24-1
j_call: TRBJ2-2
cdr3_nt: TGTGCCACCAGTGACCGCCGTCCCGGGACAGGGGGCACCGGGGAGCTGTTTTTT
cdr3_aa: CATSDRRPGTGGTGELFF

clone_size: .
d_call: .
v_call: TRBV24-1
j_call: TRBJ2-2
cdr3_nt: TGTGCCACCGAAGCGGGGAACACCGGGGAGCTGTTTTTT
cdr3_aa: CATEAGNTGELFF

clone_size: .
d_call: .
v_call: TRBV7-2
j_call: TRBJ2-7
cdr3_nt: TGTGCCAGCAGACCGTCGGGGGCACCCTACGAGCAGTACTTC
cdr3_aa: CASRPSGAPYEQYF

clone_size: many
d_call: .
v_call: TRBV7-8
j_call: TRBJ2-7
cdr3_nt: TGTGCCAGCAGCTTAGGTAGCAGGGCCTACGAGCAGTACTTC
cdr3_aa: CASSLGSRAYEQYF

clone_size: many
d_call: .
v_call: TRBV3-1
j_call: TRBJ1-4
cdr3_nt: TGTGCCAGCAGCCAAGTAACGGACACCCAAGAAAAACTGTTTTTT
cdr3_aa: CASSQVTDTQEKLFF

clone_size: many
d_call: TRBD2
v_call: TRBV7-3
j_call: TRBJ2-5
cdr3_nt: TGTGCCAGCAGCCCTATAGCGGGAGAGAGGGAGACCCAGTACTTC
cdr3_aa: CASSPIAGERETQYF

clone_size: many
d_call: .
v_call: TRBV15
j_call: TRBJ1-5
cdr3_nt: TGTGCCACCAGCAGAGTAGGGCGCTCTGTCAATCAGCCCCAGCATTTT
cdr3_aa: CATSRVGRSVNQPQHF

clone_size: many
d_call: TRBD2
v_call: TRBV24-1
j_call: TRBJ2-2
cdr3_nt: TGTGCCACCAGTGATCCCCTGGCGGGGGTGAACCCCGGGGAGCTGTTTTTT
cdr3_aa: CATSDPLAGVNPGELFF

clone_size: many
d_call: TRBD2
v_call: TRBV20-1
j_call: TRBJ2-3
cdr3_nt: TGCAGTGCCGGTGGGGGACTACCCACAGATACGCAGTATTTT
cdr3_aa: CSAGGGLPTDTQYF

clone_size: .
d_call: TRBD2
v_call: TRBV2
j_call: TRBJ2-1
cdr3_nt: TGTGCCAGCACTAGCGGGAGCCACAATGAGCAGTTCTTC
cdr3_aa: CASTSGSHNEQFF

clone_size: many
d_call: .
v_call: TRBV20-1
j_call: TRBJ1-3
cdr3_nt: TGCAGTGCCGCTAGATCCAACTCTGGAAACACCATATATTTT
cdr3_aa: CSAARSNSGNTIYF

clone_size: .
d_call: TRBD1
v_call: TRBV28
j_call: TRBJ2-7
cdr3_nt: TGTGCCAGCACCCCCTCCGGACAGGGGCCCTACGAGCAGTACTTC
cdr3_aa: CASTPSGQGPYEQYF

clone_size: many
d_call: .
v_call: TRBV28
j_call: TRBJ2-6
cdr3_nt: TGTGCCAGCAGAGGAAGGGGCCTAGACCTCTCTGGGGCCAACGTCCTGACTTTC
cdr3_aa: CASRGRGLDLSGANVLTF

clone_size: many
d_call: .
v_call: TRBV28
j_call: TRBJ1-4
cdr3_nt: TGTGCCAGCGGGGTTCGGCTAAATGAAAAACTGTTTTTT
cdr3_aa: CASGVRLNEKLFF

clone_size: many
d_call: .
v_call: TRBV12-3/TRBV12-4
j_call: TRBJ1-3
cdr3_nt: TGTGCCAGCACCTCCGGGGACACCATATATTTT
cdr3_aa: CASTSGDTIYF

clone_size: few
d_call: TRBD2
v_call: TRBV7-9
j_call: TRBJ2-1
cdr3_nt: TGTGCCCGATACCGACTAGCGGGAGTCAATGGGCAGTTCTTC
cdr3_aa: CARYRLAGVNGQFF

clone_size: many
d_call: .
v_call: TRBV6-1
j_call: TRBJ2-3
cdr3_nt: TGTGCCAGCAGCCACACCGCAGATACGCAGTATTTT
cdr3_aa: CASSHTADTQYF

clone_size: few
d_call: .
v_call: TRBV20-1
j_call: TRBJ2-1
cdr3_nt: TGCAGTGCTAGCTTCAATATGCGGGCCGACTACAATGAGCAGTTCTTC
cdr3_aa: CSASFNMRADYNEQFF

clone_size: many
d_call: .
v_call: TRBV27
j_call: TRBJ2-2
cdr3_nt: TGTGCCAGCAGTTTATCGTCGCTTGGATTAGGGTTTACCGGGGAGCTGTTTTTT
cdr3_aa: CASSLSSLGLGFTGELFF

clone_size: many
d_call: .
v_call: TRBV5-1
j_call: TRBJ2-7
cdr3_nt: TGCGCCAGCAGCGGCTTAAACAACTACGAGCAGTACTTC
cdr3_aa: CASSGLNNYEQYF

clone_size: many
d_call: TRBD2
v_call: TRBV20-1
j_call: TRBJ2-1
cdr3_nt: TGCAGCCCCGCTAGCGGCGAGTACAATGAGCAGTTCTTC
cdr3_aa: CSPASGEYNEQFF

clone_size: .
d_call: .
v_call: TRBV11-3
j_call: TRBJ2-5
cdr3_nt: TGTGCCAGCAGCTTACGGGGCGACGGAGGGGAGACCCAGTACTTC
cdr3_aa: CASSLRGDGGETQYF

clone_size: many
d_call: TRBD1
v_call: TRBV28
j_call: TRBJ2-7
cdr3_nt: TGTGCCAGCAGTGGGGACAGGAACGAGCAGTACTTC
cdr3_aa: CASSGDRNEQYF

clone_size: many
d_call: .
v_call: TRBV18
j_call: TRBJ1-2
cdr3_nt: TGTGCCAGCTCACCACGGGGGGAGGACTATGGCTACACCTTC
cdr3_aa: CASSPRGEDYGYTF

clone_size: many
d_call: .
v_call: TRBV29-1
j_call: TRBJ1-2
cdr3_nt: TGCAGCGTTCATACCACGTTCCTGTCGTATGGCTACACCTTC
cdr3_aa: CSVHTTFLSYGYTF

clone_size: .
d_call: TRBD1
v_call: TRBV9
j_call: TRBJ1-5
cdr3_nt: TGTGCCAGCAGCGGCGTGTCAGGGGGCCGCGCGACCAATCAGCCCCAGCATTTT
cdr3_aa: CASSGVSGGRATNQPQHF

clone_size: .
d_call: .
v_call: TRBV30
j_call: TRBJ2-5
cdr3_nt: TGTGCCTGGAGTTTGGCAGAGACCCAGTACTTC
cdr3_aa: CAWSLAETQYF

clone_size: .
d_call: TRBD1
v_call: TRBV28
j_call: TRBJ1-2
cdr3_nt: TGTGCCAGCAGGACAGGGGGAGGGGACTATGGCTACACCTTC
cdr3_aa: CASRTGGGDYGYTF

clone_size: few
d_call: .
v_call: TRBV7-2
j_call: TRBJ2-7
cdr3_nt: TGTGCCAGCAGCTTACGGTTAGGGACCTACGAGCAGTACTTC
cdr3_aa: CASSLRLGTYEQYF

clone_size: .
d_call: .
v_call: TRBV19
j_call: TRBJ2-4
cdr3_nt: TGTGCCAGTAGTATAGGACTAGATCAGTACTTC
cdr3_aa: CASSIGLDQYF

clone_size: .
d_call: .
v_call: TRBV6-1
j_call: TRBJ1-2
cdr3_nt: TGTGCCAGCAGACCCAGGGGTTTCGACTATGGCTACACCTTC
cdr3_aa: CASRPRGFDYGYTF

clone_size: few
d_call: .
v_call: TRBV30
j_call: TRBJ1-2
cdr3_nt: TGTGCCTGGAGTACCACAGGGTACCGAAATGGCTACACCTTC
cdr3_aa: CAWSTTGYRNGYTF

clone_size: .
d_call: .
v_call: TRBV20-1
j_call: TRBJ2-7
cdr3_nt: TGCAGTGCTACAGGGGTGATCGCCGCCACCGGGACCCAATATTACGAGCAGTACTTC
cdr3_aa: CSATGVIAATGTQYYEQYF

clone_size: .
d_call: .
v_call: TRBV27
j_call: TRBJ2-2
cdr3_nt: TGTGCCAGCAGTCGGGGCCGGGAGCTGTTTTTT
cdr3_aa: CASSRGRELFF

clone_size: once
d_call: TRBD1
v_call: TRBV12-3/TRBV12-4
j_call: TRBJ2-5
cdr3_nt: TGTGCCAGCAGCCGCATCCCAGGGGGCGGAGAGACCCAGTACTTC
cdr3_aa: CASSRIPGGGETQYF

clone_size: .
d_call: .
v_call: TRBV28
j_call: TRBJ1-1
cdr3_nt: TGTGCCAGCAGGGTGGCAACCTTGAACACTGAAGCTTTCTTT
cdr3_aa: CASRVATLNTEAFF

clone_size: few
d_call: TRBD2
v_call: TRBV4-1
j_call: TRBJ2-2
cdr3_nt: TGCGCCAGCAGCCAGGTCCTAGCGGGAGTGAGGACCGGGGAGCTGTTTTTT
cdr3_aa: CASSQVLAGVRTGELFF

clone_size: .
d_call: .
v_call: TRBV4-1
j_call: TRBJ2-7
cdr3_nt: TGCGCCAGCAGCCCCCTACCGGACGGAGCCTACGAGCAGTACTTC
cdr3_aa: CASSPLPDGAYEQYF

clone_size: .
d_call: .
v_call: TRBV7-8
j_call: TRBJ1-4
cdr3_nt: TGTGCCAGCAGCTTAAACACCGCAACTAATGAAAAACTGTTTTTT
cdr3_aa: CASSLNTATNEKLFF